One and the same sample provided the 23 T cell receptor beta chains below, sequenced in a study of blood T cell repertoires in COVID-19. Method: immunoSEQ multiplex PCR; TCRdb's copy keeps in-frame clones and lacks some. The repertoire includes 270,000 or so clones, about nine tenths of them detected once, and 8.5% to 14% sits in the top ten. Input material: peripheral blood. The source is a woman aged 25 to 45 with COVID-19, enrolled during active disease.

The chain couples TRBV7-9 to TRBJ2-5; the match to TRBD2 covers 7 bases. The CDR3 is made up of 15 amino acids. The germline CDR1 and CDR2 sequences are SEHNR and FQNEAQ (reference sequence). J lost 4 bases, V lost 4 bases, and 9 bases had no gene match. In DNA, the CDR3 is TGTGCCAGCAGCTCAACCCATGGCGGGGGAGAGACCCAGTACTTC. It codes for CASSSTHGGGETQYF.

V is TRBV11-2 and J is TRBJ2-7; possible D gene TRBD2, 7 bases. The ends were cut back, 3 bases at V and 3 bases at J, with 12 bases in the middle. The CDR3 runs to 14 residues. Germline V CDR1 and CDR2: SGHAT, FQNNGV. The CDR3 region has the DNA TGTGCCAGCAGCTTTATCGGGGGGCGCTACGAGCAGTACTTC. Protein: CASSFIGGRYEQYF.

CDR3 residues: CASSRAASGELFF. The CDR3, as DNA: TGTGCCAGCAGTAGAGCGGCATCCGGGGAGCTGTTTTTT. The rearrangement uses TRBV2 and TRBJ2-2; D is perhaps TRBD2 (5 bases). This CDR3 comprises 13 residues. Trimming removed 5 bases at V and 6 bases at J, with 10 bases between. Per the germline V gene, CDR1 is SNHLY and CDR2 is FYNNEI.

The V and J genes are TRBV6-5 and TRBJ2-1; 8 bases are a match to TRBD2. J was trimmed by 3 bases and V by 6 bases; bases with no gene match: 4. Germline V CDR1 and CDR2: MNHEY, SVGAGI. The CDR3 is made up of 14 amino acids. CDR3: CASRRAGDYNEQFF. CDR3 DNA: TGTGCCAGCAGGAGAGCGGGGGACTACAATGAGCAGTTCTTC.

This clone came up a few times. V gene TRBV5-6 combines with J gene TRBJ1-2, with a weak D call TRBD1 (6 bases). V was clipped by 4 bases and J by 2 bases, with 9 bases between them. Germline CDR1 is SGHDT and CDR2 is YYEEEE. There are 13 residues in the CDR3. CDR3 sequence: CASSPDRNYGYTF. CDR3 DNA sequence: TGTGCCAGCAGCCCCGACAGGAACTATGGCTACACCTTC.

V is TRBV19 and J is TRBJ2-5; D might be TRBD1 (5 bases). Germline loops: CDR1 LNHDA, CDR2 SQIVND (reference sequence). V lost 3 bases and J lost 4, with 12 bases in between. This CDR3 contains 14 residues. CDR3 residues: CASSISGRAETQYF. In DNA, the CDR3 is TGTGCCAGTAGTATTTCGGGCAGGGCAGAGACCCAGTACTTC.

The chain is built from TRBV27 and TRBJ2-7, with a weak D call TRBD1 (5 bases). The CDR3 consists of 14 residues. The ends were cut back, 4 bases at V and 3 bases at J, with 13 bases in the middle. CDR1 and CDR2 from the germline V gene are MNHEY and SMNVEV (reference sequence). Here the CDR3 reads CASSSPGQGYEQYF. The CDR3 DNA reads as TGTGCCAGCAGTTCCCCGGGCCAGGGCTACGAGCAGTACTTC.

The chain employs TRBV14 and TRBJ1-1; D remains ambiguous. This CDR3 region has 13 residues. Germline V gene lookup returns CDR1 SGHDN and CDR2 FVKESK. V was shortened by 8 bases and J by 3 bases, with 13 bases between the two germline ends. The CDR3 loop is CASRNPGDTEAFF. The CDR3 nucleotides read TGTGCCAGCCGCAACCCCGGGGACACTGAAGCTTTCTTT.

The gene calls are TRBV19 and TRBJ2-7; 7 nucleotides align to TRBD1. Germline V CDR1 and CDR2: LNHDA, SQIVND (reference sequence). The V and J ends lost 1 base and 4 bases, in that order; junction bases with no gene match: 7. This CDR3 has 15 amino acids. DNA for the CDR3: TGTGCCAGTAGTATAGCGACAGGGTGGAAATACGAGCAGTACTTC. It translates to CASSIATGWKYEQYF.

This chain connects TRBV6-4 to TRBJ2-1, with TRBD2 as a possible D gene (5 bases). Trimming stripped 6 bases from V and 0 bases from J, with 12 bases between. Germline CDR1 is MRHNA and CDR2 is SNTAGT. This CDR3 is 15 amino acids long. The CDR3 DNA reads TGTGCCAGCAGGGCCGGGGTCAGCTCCTACAATGAGCAGTTCTTC. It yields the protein CASRAGVSSYNEQFF.

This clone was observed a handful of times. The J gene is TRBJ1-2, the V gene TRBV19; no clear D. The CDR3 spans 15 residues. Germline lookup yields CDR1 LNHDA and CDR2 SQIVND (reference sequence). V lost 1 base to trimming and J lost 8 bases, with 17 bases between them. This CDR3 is CASSIVTWQEEGYTF. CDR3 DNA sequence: TGTGCCAGTAGTATAGTCACGTGGCAGGAAGAAGGCTACACCTTC.

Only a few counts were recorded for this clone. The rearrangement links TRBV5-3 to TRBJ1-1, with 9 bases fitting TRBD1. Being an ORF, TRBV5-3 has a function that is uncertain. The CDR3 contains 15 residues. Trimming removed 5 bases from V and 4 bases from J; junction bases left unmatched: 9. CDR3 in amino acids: CARRVQGAEGTEAFF. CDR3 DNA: TGTGCCAGAAGGGTACAGGGGGCTGAGGGCACTGAAGCTTTCTTT.

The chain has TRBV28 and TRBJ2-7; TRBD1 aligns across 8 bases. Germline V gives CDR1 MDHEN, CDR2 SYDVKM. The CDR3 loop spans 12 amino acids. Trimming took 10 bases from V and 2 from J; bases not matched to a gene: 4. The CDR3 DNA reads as TGTGCCACACAGACAGGGGCCTACGAGCAGTACTTC. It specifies CATQTGAYEQYF.

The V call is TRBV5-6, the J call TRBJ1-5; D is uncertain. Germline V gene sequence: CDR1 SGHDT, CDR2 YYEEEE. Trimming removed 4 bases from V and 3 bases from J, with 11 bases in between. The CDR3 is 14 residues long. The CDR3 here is CASSRGRHNQPQHF. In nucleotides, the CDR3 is TGTGCCAGCAGCCGCGGGCGGCACAATCAGCCCCAGCATTTT.

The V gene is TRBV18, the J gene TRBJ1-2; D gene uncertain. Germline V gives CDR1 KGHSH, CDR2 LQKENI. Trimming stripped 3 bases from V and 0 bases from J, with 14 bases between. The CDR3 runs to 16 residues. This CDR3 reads CASSPASAASNYGYTF. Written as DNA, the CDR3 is TGTGCCAGCTCACCCGCTTCTGCGGCTTCTAACTATGGCTACACCTTC.

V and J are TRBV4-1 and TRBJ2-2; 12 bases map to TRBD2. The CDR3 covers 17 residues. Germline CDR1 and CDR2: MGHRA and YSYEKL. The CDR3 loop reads CAKPPSGGETNTGELFF. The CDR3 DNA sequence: TGCGCTAAGCCCCCTAGCGGGGGGGAGACGAACACCGGGGAGCTGTTTTTT.

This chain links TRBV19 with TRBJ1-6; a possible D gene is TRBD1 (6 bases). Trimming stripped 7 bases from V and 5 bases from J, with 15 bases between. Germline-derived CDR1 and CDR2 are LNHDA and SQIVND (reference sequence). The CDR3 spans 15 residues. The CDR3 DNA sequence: TGTGCCAGTACCCAGTGGGCAGGGGATAATTCACCCCTCCACTTT. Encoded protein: CASTQWAGDNSPLHF. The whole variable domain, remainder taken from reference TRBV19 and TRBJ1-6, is DGGITQSPKYLFRKEGQNVTLSCEQNLNHDAMYWYRQDPGQGLRLIYYSQIVNDFQKGDIAEGYSVSREKKESFPLTVTSAQKNPTAFYLCASTQWAGDNSPLHFGNGTRLTVT.

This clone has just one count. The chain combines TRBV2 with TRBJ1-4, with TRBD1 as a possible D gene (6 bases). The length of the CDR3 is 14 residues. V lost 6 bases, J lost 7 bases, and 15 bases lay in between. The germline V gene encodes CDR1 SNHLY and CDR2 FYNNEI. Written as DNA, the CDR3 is TGTGCCAGCAGGTCCCCGCGGACAGTTGAAAAACTGTTTTTT. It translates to CASRSPRTVEKLFF.

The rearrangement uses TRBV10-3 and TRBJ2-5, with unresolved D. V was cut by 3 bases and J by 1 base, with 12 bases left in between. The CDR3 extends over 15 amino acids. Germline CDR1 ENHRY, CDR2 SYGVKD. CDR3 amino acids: CAISEKTLIQETQYF. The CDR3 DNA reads TGTGCCATCAGTGAAAAGACACTTATCCAAGAGACCCAGTACTTC.

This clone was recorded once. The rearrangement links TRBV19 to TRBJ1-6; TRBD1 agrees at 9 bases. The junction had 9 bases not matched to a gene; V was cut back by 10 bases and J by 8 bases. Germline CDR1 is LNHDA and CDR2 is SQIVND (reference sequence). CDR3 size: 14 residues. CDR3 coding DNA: TGTGCCACCGCCTCGACAGGGGGGGATTCACCCCTCCACTTT. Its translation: CATASTGGDSPLHF. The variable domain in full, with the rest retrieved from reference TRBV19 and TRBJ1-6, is DGGITQSPKYLFRKEGQNVTLSCEQNLNHDAMYWYRQDPGQGLRLIYYSQIVNDFQKGDIAEGYSVSREKKESFPLTVTSAQKNPTAFYLCATASTGGDSPLHFGNGTRLTVT.

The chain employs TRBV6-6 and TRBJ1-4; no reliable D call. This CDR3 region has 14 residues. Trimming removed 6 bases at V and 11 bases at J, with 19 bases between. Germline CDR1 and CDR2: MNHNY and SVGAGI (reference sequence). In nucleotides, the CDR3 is TGTGCCAGCAGCCACCTCCGGAGCAGCCGCAAACTGTTTTTT. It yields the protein CASSHLRSSRKLFF.

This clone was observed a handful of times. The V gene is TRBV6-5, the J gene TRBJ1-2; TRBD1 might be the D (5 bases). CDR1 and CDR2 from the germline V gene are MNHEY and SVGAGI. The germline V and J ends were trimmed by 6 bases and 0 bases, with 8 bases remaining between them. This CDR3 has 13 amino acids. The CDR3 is CASRDNTNYGYTF. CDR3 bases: TGTGCCAGCAGGGACAACACTAACTATGGCTACACCTTC.

Written as DNA, the CDR3 is TGCGCCAGCAGGGACAGTACCCGCTCCTATAATTCACCCCTCCACTTT. Protein sequence: CASRDSTRSYNSPLHF. The chain employs TRBV4-1 and TRBJ1-6; D possibly corresponds to TRBD1 (6 bases). The CDR3 consists of 16 residues. Trimming took off 6 bases at V and 0 bases at J, with 12 bases between the two ends. Per germline, CDR1 MGHRA and CDR2 YSYEKL.